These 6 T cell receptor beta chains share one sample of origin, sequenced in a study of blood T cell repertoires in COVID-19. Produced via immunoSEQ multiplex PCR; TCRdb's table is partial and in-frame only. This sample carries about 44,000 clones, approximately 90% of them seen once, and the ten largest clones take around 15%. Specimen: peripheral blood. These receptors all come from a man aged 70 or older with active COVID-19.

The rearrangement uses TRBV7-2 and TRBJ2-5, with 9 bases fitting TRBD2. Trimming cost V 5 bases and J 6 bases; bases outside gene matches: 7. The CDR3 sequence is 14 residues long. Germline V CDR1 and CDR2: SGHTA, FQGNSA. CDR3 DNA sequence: TGTGCCAGCAGCATTAGCGGGGGCAAAAAGACCCAGTACTTC. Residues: CASSISGGKKTQYF.

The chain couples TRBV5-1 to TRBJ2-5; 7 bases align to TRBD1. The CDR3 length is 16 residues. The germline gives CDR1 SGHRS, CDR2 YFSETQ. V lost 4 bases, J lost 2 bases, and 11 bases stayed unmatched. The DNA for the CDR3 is TGCGCCAGCAGCCCCCTCCGGGACAGAAATCAAGAGACCCAGTACTTC. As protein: CASSPLRDRNQETQYF.

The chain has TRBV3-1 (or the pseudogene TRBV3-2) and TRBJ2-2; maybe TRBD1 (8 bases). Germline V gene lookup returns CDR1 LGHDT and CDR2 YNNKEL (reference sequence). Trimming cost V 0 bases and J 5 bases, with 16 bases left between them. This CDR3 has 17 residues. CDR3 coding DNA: TGTGCCAGCAGCCAAGAGTCAGGGGGCGGGGGTACCGGGGAGCTGTTTTTT. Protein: CASSQESGGGGTGELFF.

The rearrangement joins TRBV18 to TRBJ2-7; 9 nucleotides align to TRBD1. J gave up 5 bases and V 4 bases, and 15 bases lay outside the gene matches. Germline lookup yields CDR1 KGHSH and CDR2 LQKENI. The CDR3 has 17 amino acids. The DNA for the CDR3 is TGTGCCAGCTCACAAGAAGCGACGAGGACAGGGGTCCACGAGCAGTACTTC. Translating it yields CASSQEATRTGVHEQYF.

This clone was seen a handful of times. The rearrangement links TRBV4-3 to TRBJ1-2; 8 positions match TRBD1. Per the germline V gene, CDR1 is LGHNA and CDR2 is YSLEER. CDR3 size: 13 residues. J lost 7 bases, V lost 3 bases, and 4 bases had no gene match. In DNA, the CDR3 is TGCGCCAGCAGCCAGACAGGGGCTGGTGGCTACACCTTC. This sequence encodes CASSQTGAGGYTF.

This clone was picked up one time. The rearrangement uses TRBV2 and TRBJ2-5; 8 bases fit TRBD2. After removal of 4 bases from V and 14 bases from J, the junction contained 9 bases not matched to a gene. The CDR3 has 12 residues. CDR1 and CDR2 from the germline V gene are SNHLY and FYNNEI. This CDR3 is CASSGTSPRRYF. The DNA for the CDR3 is TGTGCCAGCAGTGGGACTAGCCCACGCCGCTACTTC.